This T cell receptor beta chain came from a study of T cell changes during pregnancy in multiple sclerosis. The data were produced by immunoSEQ multiplex PCR, yet TCRdb's version contains in-frame clones alone and is incomplete. The table includes around 40,000 clones, about 92% detected once. The V gene end was trimmed by 3 bases and the J gene end by 0 bases; junction bases not matched to a gene: 1. Per germline, CDR1 SGDLS and CDR2 YYNGEE. The CDR3 contains 14 residues. The chain carries TRBV9 and TRBJ2-3; TRBD2 matches at 7 bases. The sequencing here drew on CD8+ T cells from peripheral blood mononuclear cells, taken before pregnancy. The receptor's source is a female donor with multiple sclerosis, enrolled in a pregnancy study. The CDR3 DNA follows: TGTGCCAGCAGCGATAGCGGGAGCACAGATACGCAGTATTTT. Translating gives CASSDSGSTDTQYF. The variable domain in full, completed from reference TRBV9 and TRBJ2-3, reads DSGVTQTPKHLITATGQRVTLRCSPRSGDLSVYWYQQSLDQGLQFLIQYYNGEERAKGNILERFSAQQFPDLHSELNLSSLELGDSALYFCASSDSGSTDTQYFGPGTRLTVL.